The sequence of this T cell receptor (beta chain) was determined in a study of OX40 agonist ivuxolimab in advanced cancers. Turning to the study itself: In this cohort, patients received ivuxolimab, an agonistic anti-OX40 (CD134) antibody. The mean age was roughly 60 years, ranging from about 20 to 79, with about four fifths of participants male. Partial responses occurred in Three dose-escalation patients, one with hepatocellular carcinoma and two with cutaneous melanoma.

Some clones are missing from TCRdb's copy, which holds only in-frame ones; the method was immunoSEQ multiplex PCR. Among 100,000 to 150,000 clones, approximately 90% were seen once, and the ten largest hold approximately 1%. Cycle 7 day 1, cycle 4 day 1, and baseline were the timepoints at which blood was sampled. V was shortened by 4 bases and J by 0 bases, with 18 bases between the two germline ends. CDR3 length equals 18 residues. The V gene's germline CDR1 is LGHNA and CDR2 YNFKEQ. V usage is TRBV4-2 and J usage is TRBJ1-4; no clear D gene. The sample was CD4+ or CD8+ T cells sorted from blood, taken in a trial of the OX40 agonist ivuxolimab. The receptor was derived from an adult with an advanced solid tumor such as melanoma, head and neck, liver or kidney cancer. The CDR3 region has the DNA TGTGCCAGCAGCCCAGGAGCCGCCGGGTCCTCAACTAATGAAAAACTGTTTTTT. Translated: CASSPGAAGSSTNEKLFF.